Presented here are 6 T cell receptor beta chains from one specimen sequenced in a study of T cells after posttransplantation cyclophosphamide. Sequencing used immunoSEQ multiplex PCR; TCRdb keeps in-frame clones, though not all of them. The data show some 16,000 clones, about three quarters seen once. Treatment was busulfan-fludarabine conditioning, a marrow graft, and cyclophosphamide on days +3 and +4. This sample comprised CD8+ T cells sorted from PBMCs, obtained just over 1,900 days after a stem cell transplant with posttransplant cyclophosphamide. These receptors were collected from a female patient aged 40 to 55 who received an allogeneic stem cell transplant from a related donor, was CMV-positive, and had no GVHD. T cells may partly derive from the graft donor.

This clone was counted once. This rearrangement joins TRBV4-3 to TRBJ2-1; 9 positions match TRBD1. V was pared by 0 bases and J by 9 bases, with 9 bases of the junction left unmatched. The CDR3 is 16 amino acids. The V gene's germline CDR1 is LGHNA and CDR2 YSLEER. The CDR3 protein is CASSQDLGTGFPEQFF. In DNA, the CDR3 is TGCGCCAGCAGCCAAGATCTGGGGACAGGGTTTCCTGAGCAGTTCTTC.

This chain connects TRBV11-1 to TRBJ1-6, with D maybe TRBD1 (6 bases). The CDR3 is made up of 15 amino acids. The germline V and J ends were trimmed by 2 bases and 5 bases, with 10 bases remaining between them. The germline V gene encodes CDR1 SGHAT and CDR2 FQDESV (reference sequence). The CDR3, as DNA: TGTGCCAGCAGCTTATCGAGGGACAATAATTCACCCCTCCACTTT. This translates into CASSLSRDNNSPLHF.

The genes are TRBV6-5 and TRBJ1-1; D remains ambiguous. Germline-derived CDR1 and CDR2 are MNHEY and SVGAGI. The CDR3 sequence is 12 residues long. The germline V and J ends were trimmed by 7 bases and 3 bases, with 9 bases remaining between them. CDR3 in amino acids: CASISSDTEAFF. In DNA form, the CDR3 reads TGTGCCAGCATTTCGTCCGACACTGAAGCTTTCTTT.

The chain recombines TRBV6-4 with TRBJ1-2, with D unresolved. The CDR3 contains 15 residues. CDR1 MRHNA and CDR2 SNTAGT come from the germline V gene. The ends were cut back, 0 bases at V and 4 bases at J, with 12 bases in the middle. The CDR3 DNA is TGTGCCAGCAGTGACTCCTCGAGGGCCAGCTATGGCTACACCTTC. Protein product: CASSDSSRASYGYTF.

The chain combines TRBV27 with TRBJ2-1; D not certain. Germline CDR1 reads MNHEY; CDR2 reads SMNVEV (reference sequence). V was shortened by 0 bases and J by 4 bases, with 4 bases between the two germline ends. This CDR3 contains 13 residues. The CDR3 reads CASSLSRYNEQFF. The CDR3 nucleotides are TGTGCCAGCAGTTTATCCCGTTACAATGAGCAGTTCTTC.

The rearrangement joins TRBV7-9 to TRBJ2-5; D may be TRBD1 (6 bases). The J call may be wrong; the DNA end is better matched by TRBJ2-7. The CDR3 runs to 13 residues. The germline gives CDR1 SEHNR, CDR2 FQNEAQ (reference sequence). The CDR3 nucleotides read TGTGCCAGCAGCCCTGGGACACCATACGAGCAGTACTTC. Its translation: CASSPGTPYEQYF.